This T cell receptor beta chain emerged from a study of blood T cell repertoires in COVID-19. Study-level background: Sample material is recorded as cDNA or gDNA derived from T cells, B-cell-depleted T cells, or PBMCs.

The ends lost 4 bases at V and 4 bases at J; junction bases unmatched: 6. Germline values: CDR1 MDHEN, CDR2 SYDVKM. The CDR3 runs to 16 residues. Original methodology: Amplification of reference gene primers provided the estimated nucleated cell counts. Only in-frame clones appear in the TCRdb table, and some are missing; sequencing was by immunoSEQ multiplex PCR. V and J calls plus clone size are reproduced from that table; the DNA served to infer D and trimming. The sample records 150,000 to 200,000 clones, about 80% being singletons. The rearrangement links TRBV28 to TRBJ2-1, with 11 positions matching TRBD2. The receptor's source is a woman in her seventies in a cohort exposed to, infected with or recovered from COVID-19 (not recorded which). The sequenced sample was PBMCs or T cells enriched from blood (not recorded which). CDR3 amino acids: CASSSASGGLYNEQFF. As DNA, the CDR3 is TGTGCCAGCAGTTCAGCTAGCGGGGGGTTATACAATGAGCAGTTCTTC.